This T cell receptor beta chain came from a study of memory CD4+ T cells and cytomegalovirus serostatus. This clone was counted between two and nine times. The method was immunoSEQ multiplex PCR; TCRdb's version includes in-frame clones alone and lacks a portion of them. Of tens of thousands of clones listed, around 77% were seen once; the top ten hold nearly 0.9%. The sort gate was single viable CD3+CD4+CD8-CD45RO+ cells for memory CD4+ T cells. Total CD4+ T cells were enriched by CD4 positive selection. The germline gives CDR1 KGHSH, CDR2 LQKENI. V dropped 1 base and J dropped 6; count of bases not matched to a gene: 7. The CDR3 sequence is 15 residues long.

J is TRBJ1-2 and V is TRBV18; the match to TRBD1 covers 8 bases. The source of this sequence is an adult in good health and CMV-seronegative. The specimen was memory CD4+ T cells from blood. This CDR3 reads CASSPLTGERDGYTF. DNA of the CDR3: TGTGCCAGCTCACCACTGACAGGGGAACGGGATGGCTACACCTTC.